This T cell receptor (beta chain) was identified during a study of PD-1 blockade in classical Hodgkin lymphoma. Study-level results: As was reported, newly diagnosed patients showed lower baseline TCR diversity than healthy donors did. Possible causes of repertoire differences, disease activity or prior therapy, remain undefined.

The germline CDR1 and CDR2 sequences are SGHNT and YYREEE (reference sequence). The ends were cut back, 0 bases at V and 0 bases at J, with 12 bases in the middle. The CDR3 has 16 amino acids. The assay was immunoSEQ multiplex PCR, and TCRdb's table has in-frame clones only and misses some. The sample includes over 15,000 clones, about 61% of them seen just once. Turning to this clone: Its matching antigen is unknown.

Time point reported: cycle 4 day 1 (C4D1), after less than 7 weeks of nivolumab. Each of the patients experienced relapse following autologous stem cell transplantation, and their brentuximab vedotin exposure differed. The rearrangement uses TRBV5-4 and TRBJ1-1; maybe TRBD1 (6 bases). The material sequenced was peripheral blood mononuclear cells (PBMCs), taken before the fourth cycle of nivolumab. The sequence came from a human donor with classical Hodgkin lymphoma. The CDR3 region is CASSLGQVPLNTEAFF. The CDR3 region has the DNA TGTGCCAGCAGCTTGGGACAGGTACCTCTGAACACTGAAGCTTTCTTT.